This entry lists 30 T cell receptor beta chains sequenced from one sample in a study of regulatory T cells in long-lasting Graves disease (dated by TCRdb to 2020 to 2023). Libraries came from multiplex PCR. The sequencer listed for this sample is Illumina HiSeq 4000. iRepertoire HTBI primers and Arm-PCR amplification of CDR3 regions were used to construct TCR beta libraries. TCRdb reprocessed the public reads (quality trimming at Q25 with fastp, clone calling with MiXCR) and kept in-frame beta chains. Rows with one shared CDR3 protein collapse into an entry with the most common genes and DNA. The sample table contains roughly 560,000 distinct CDR3 sequences; only one count was recorded for approximately 16% of them. The ten largest clones capture 20% to 25% of the sample. The intended sense of this specimen's time point label: newly diagnosed GD, antithyroid drugs for less than 3 months. For both TCR sequencing and RNA sequencing, RNA was extracted from PBMCs using TRIzol.

The same data also went into a second study, on T cells in Graves' hyperthyroidism and ophthalmopathy.

Material: peripheral blood mononuclear cells (PBMCs), obtained at new diagnosis, from a patient treated with antithyroid drugs. The receptors shown here come from a woman aged 35-60 years with Graves disease. Donor details come from another sample of the same person, matched by shared clones.

This clonotype came up many times. The rearrangement joins TRBV11-2 to TRBJ1-5, with D perhaps matching TRBD1 (5 bases). The germline V gene encodes CDR1 SGHAT and CDR2 FQNNGV. Trimming shortened V by 3 bases and J by 5 bases, and 17 bases separated the two germline ends. This CDR3 spans 16 amino acids. The CDR3 region has the DNA TGTGCCAGCAGCTTGGCAGGGAACAGGATGGATCAGCCCCAGCATTTT. This translates into CASSLAGNRMDQPQHF.

The chain combines TRBV6-2 or TRBV6-3 with TRBJ1-6, with 7 bases identical to TRBD1. J gave up 9 bases and V 5 bases, and 13 bases lay outside the gene matches. Per germline, CDR1 MNHEY and CDR2 SVGEGT. The CDR3 loop spans 16 amino acids. The CDR3 is CASSGTRGKEGSPLHF. CDR3 nucleotide sequence: TGTGCCAGCAGTGGAACCAGGGGGAAGGAAGGTTCACCCCTCCACTTT.

Here the CDR3 reads CASNPISAVNTGELFF. The CDR3 region has the DNA TGCGCCAGCAATCCCATTTCGGCCGTAAACACCGGGGAGCTGTTTTTT. The chain recombines TRBV5-1 with TRBJ2-2; D call uncertain. Trimming left V 6 bases short and J 2 bases short, with 17 bases between. The CDR3 contains 16 residues. CDR1 is SGHRS, CDR2 YFSETQ, per germline.

This clonotype was seen many times. The chain uses TRBV2 and TRBJ2-7, with 9 bases matching TRBD2. V trimming: 4 bases; J trimming: 2 bases; junction bases outside the gene matches: 6. The CDR3 loop spans 15 amino acids. Germline V gene sequence: CDR1 SNHLY, CDR2 FYNNEI. CDR3 sequence (DNA): TGTGCCAGCAGTGCTTCTAGCGGGGAGGCCTACGAGCAGTACTTC. Residues: CASSASSGEAYEQYF.

The V call is TRBV25-1, the J call TRBJ2-5; maybe TRBD2 (5 bases). V was trimmed by 2 bases and J by 2 bases, leaving 15 bases between them. The length of the CDR3 is 16 residues. Germline V gene lookup returns CDR1 MGHDK and CDR2 SYGVNS. CDR3 region: CASSEPLAGEQETQYF. The CDR3 DNA reads TGTGCCAGCAGTGAACCCCTAGCCGGGGAACAAGAGACCCAGTACTTC.

There are many counts of this clonotype. This chain links TRBV30 with TRBJ2-1, with 7 bases identical to TRBD2. V gave up 0 bases and J gave up 16 bases; unmatched junction bases: 12. CDR1 GTSNPN and CDR2 SVGIG come from the germline V gene (reference sequence). This CDR3 has 13 amino acids. The CDR3 spells CAWSVLRGGLRFF. The CDR3 bases are TGTGCCTGGAGTGTGCTCCGGGGAGGGTTAAGATTCTTC.

This clonotype was picked up many times. The chain employs TRBV2 and TRBJ1-5; 8 nucleotides align to TRBD1. The V and J ends lost 3 bases and 3 bases, in that order; junction bases with no gene match: 4. This CDR3 has 15 residues. Per germline, CDR1 SNHLY and CDR2 FYNNEI. CDR3 DNA: TGTGCCAGCAGTGACCACAGGGGGGTCAATCAGCCCCAGCATTTT. It codes for CASSDHRGVNQPQHF.

This rearrangement joins TRBV19 to TRBJ2-7, with 10 positions matching TRBD2. This CDR3 has 15 amino acids. Trimming cost V 9 bases and J 3 bases; bases outside gene matches: 11. Germline CDR1 LNHDA, CDR2 SQIVND (reference sequence). In DNA, the CDR3 is TGTGCCAGCGCTGATAGCGGGGGGCCCTTCTACGAGCAGTACTTC. Encoded protein: CASADSGGPFYEQYF.

The chain uses TRBV18 and TRBJ2-3; D might be TRBD2 (5 bases). Germline-derived CDR1 and CDR2 are KGHSH and LQKENI. V was clipped by 5 bases and J by 5 bases, with 20 bases between them. The CDR3 runs to 16 residues. The CDR3: CASSGRLDLAGDTQYF. The CDR3 nucleotides are TGTGCCAGCTCAGGGCGGCTAGACCTTGCGGGAGATACGCAGTATTTT.

The sample holds a few counts of this clonotype. One end of the junction is discordant with germline, which a read error may explain. V and J are TRBV6-2 or TRBV6-3 and TRBJ1-5; a weak D match, TRBD1 (6 bases). The CDR3 covers 12 residues. Germline values: CDR1 MNHEY, CDR2 SVGEGT. The CDR3: CASSYQDRRPAF. The CDR3 nucleotides are TGTGCCAGCAGTTACCAAGACAGGAGACCCGCTTTT.

The genes are TRBV16 and TRBJ1-2; 7 positions agree with TRBD1. The junction had 14 bases not matched to a gene; V was cut back by 5 bases and J by 8 bases. This CDR3 has 15 amino acids. Germline-derived CDR1 and CDR2 are KGHSY and FQNENV. The CDR3, as DNA: TGTGCCAGCAGCTCAGGGGGGGTGAAGGCCCGCGGCTACACCTTC. Amino acids: CASSSGGVKARGYTF.

This clonotype was picked up many times. The chain recombines TRBV3-1 with TRBJ1-1, with D possibly being TRBD1 (6 bases). V lost 4 bases and J 2 bases, leaving 17 bases between the germline ends. Germline values: CDR1 LGHDT, CDR2 YNNKEL (reference sequence). The CDR3 extends over 16 amino acids. The DNA for the CDR3 is TGTGCCAGCAGCCGTCCGGGGGGGCCCCTTAACACTGAAGCTTTCTTT. Its protein is CASSRPGGPLNTEAFF.

As to this clonotype: One base away lies a much larger clone, so this may be a sequencing read error. The chain carries TRBV6-2 or TRBV6-3 and TRBJ1-2; 9 bases match TRBD1. The length of the CDR3 is 15 residues. CDR1 is MNHEY, CDR2 SVGEGT, per germline. The CDR3 DNA reads as TGTGCCAGCAGTGAACAGGGGGCGCATAACTATGGCTACATCTTC. Encoded protein: CASSEQGAHNYGYIF.

V usage is TRBV12-3 or TRBV12-4 and J usage is TRBJ1-3; D is ambiguous. V lost 10 bases to trimming and J lost 4 bases, with 11 bases between them. There are 12 residues in the CDR3. DNA for the CDR3: TGTGCCACCTCACTCCGGGGAAACACCATATATTTT. This sequence encodes CATSLRGNTIYF.

V and J are TRBV20-1 and TRBJ2-7, with D perhaps matching TRBD1 or TRBD2 (5 bases each). V was cut by 0 bases and J by 0 bases, with 12 bases left in between. Germline V gene sequence: CDR1 DFQATT, CDR2 SNEGSKA (reference sequence). The CDR3 contains 15 residues. The CDR3 bases are TGCAGTGCTAGAGATGTGGGACCGCTCTCCTACGAGCAGTACTTC. Encoded protein: CSARDVGPLSYEQYF.

A word on this clonotype: A much larger clone lies one base from this, so it may be a read error. The CDR3 does not close with the conserved phenylalanine or tryptophan, likely indicating a read error. This chain joins TRBV11-3 and TRBJ2-3; 10 positions match TRBD2. The CDR3 sequence is 15 residues long. Germline lookup yields CDR1 SGHNT and CDR2 YENEEA. The J segment lost 1 base and the V segment lost 6 bases, leaving 4 bases of the junction unmatched. The DNA for the CDR3 is TGTGCCAGCAGGTCCGGGACTAGCGGCACAGATACGCAGTATTCT. Residues: CASRSGTSGTDTQYS.

V usage is TRBV20-1 and J usage is TRBJ2-7; tentatively, D is TRBD1 or TRBD2 (6 bases each). The CDR3 contains 12 residues. V lost 3 bases to trimming and J lost 7 bases, with 13 bases between them. Germline V gives CDR1 DFQATT, CDR2 SNEGSKA (reference sequence). The CDR3 loop is CSASPQGREQYF. Written as DNA, the CDR3 is TGCAGTGCTAGCCCCCAGGGGAGGGAGCAGTACTTC.

This clonotype was found a few times. This chain links TRBV2 with TRBJ2-5; perhaps TRBD2 as D (5 bases). Germline CDR1 and CDR2: SNHLY and FYNNEI. The V and J ends lost 0 bases and 4 bases respectively, with 9 bases between them. The CDR3 is 14 residues long. The CDR3 region is CASSEAVEVETQYF. CDR3 nucleotide sequence: TGTGCCAGCAGTGAAGCAGTGGAGGTAGAGACCCAGTACTTC.

This clonotype was found a few times. This chain joins TRBV9 and TRBJ2-7, with D perhaps TRBD2 (7 bases). The CDR3 consists of 14 residues. V was trimmed by 3 bases and J by 7 bases, leaving 17 bases between them. CDR1 is SGDLS, CDR2 YYNGEE, per germline. Here the CDR3 DNA reads TGTGCCAGCAGCGATAGGGGGGGGCCGGATGAGCAGTACTTC. Amino acids: CASSDRGGPDEQYF.

V gene TRBV2 combines with J gene TRBJ1-1, with TRBD1 identical over 8 bases. V gave up 8 bases and J gave up 0 bases; unmatched junction bases: 2. Germline lookup yields CDR1 SNHLY and CDR2 FYNNEI. CDR3 size: 13 residues. CDR3 region: CASDRGLNTEAFF. CDR3 DNA: TGTGCCAGCGACAGGGGCCTGAACACTGAAGCTTTCTTT.

This clonotype has at least ten counts. The chain carries TRBV5-1 and TRBJ2-1; 9 bases are shared with TRBD2. The CDR3 sequence is 16 residues long. The V and J ends lost 5 bases and 7 bases, in that order; junction bases with no gene match: 13. Per germline, CDR1 SGHRS and CDR2 YFSETQ. CDR3 sequence: CASRTKAGGPRNEQFF. The CDR3 bases are TGCGCCAGCAGAACGAAGGCGGGGGGGCCGAGGAATGAGCAGTTCTTC.

This chain uses TRBV18 with TRBJ1-2; 8 bases fit TRBD1. There are 13 residues in the CDR3. Germline CDR1 KGHSH, CDR2 LQKENI. Trimming at V came to 4 bases and at J to 5 bases, leaving 3 bases not matched to a gene. DNA of the CDR3: TGTGCCAGCTCACGGGACAGGCAATATGGCTACACCTTC. Its protein is CASSRDRQYGYTF.

The V and J genes are TRBV20-1 and TRBJ2-7; 7 bases match TRBD1. Trimming took 4 bases from V and 6 from J; bases not matched to a gene: 3. Germline loops: CDR1 DFQATT, CDR2 SNEGSKA (reference sequence). This CDR3 has 11 amino acids. CDR3 bases: TGCAGTGCTACGGGACAGTTCGAGCAGTACTTC. Translating it yields CSATGQFEQYF.

In this sample, this clonotype turned up a few times. The rearrangement uses TRBV7-8 and TRBJ2-2; D unclear. From germline, CDR1 is SGHVS and CDR2 FQNEAQ. V was pared by 5 bases and J by 13 bases, with 23 bases between. The CDR3 contains 15 residues. CDR3 sequence: CASSEPGRSISRLFF. CDR3 DNA sequence: TGTGCCAGCAGCGAACCCGGACGGTCTATATCTAGGCTGTTTTTT.

Ten or more counts support this clonotype. The gene calls are TRBV11-2 and TRBJ2-2; 10 bases map to TRBD1. CDR1 is SGHAT, CDR2 FQNNGV, per germline. The ends lost 5 bases at V and 6 bases at J; junction bases unmatched: 12. This CDR3 is 17 amino acids long. The CDR3 protein is CASSLPTTGGSAGELFF. CDR3 sequence (DNA): TGTGCCAGCAGCCTCCCGACGACAGGGGGCTCCGCCGGGGAGCTGTTTTTT.

The table lists this clonotype with a few counts. CDR3 coding DNA: TGCGCCAGCAGCTTGGCCATTGATCACACAGATACGCAGTATTTT. Translated: CASSLAIDHTDTQYF. This chain links TRBV5-1 with TRBJ2-3, with no clear D. V was trimmed by 0 bases and J by 2 bases, leaving 10 bases between them. There are 15 residues in the CDR3. CDR1 SGHRS and CDR2 YFSETQ come from the germline V gene.

This clonotype was detected a few times. Here the CDR3 DNA reads TGCGCCAGCAACGAGAAACAGGGGGCCGGGGGTACTGAAGCTTTCTTT. Amino acids: CASNEKQGAGGTEAFF. V and J are TRBV5-1 and TRBJ1-1; TRBD1 agrees at 9 bases. Germline loops: CDR1 SGHRS, CDR2 YFSETQ. Trimming at V came to 6 bases and at J to 5 bases, leaving 14 bases not matched to a gene. The CDR3 spans 16 residues.

CDR3 in DNA: TGTGCCAGCAGCCCGGGACAGGGGATGTCGCCCCAGCATTTT. Amino acid sequence: CASSPGQGMSPQHF. The rearrangement joins TRBV7-8 to TRBJ1-5; 10 bases line up with TRBD1. The CDR3 loop spans 14 amino acids. Per germline, CDR1 SGHVS and CDR2 FQNEAQ. After removal of 5 bases from V and 9 bases from J, the junction contained 7 bases not matched to a gene.

There are many counts of this clonotype. The chain is built from TRBV18 and TRBJ2-4, with 11 nucleotides matching TRBD1. The germline CDR1 and CDR2 sequences are KGHSH and LQKENI. Trimming took 0 bases from V and 6 from J; bases not matched to a gene: 4. The CDR3 is made up of 16 amino acids. The CDR3 loop reads CASSPPMGQGVNIQYF. CDR3 in DNA: TGTGCCAGCTCACCACCGATGGGACAGGGGGTAAACATTCAGTACTTC.

This chain links TRBV19 with TRBJ1-6, with D unresolved. CDR1 LNHDA and CDR2 SQIVND come from the germline V gene (reference sequence). The ends were cut back, 0 bases at V and 6 bases at J, with 3 bases in the middle. This CDR3 is built from 13 residues. This CDR3 reads CASSIDRNSPLHF. CDR3 coding DNA: TGTGCCAGTAGTATAGATCGTAATTCACCCCTCCACTTT.